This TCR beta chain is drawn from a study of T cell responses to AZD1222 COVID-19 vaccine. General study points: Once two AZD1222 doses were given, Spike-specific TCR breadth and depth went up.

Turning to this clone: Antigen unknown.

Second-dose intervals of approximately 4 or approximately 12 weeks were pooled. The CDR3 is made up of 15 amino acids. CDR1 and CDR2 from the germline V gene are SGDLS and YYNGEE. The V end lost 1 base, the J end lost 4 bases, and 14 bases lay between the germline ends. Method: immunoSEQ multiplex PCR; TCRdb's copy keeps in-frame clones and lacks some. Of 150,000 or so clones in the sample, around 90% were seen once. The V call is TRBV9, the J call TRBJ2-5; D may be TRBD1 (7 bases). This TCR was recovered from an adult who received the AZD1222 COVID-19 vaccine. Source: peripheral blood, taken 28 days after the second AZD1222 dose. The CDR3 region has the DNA TGTGCCAGCAGCGTATCGGGCGGGGACAGAGAGACCCAGTACTTC. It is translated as CASSVSGGDRETQYF. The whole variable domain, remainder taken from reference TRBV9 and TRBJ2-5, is DSGVTQTPKHLITATGQRVTLRCSPRSGDLSVYWYQQSLDQGLQFLIQYYNGEERAKGNILERFSAQQFPDLHSELNLSSLELGDSALYFCASSVSGGDRETQYFGPGTRLLVL.